This entry lists 25 T cell receptor beta chains sequenced from one sample in a study of graft-versus-host responses after intestinal transplantation. TCRdb's table, derived via immunoSEQ multiplex PCR, lists solely in-frame clones and lacks some. The table records approximately 80,000 clones, around 90% of them present only once. These receptors are not linked to any known antigen. The sample consisted of unstimulated CD4+ T cells sorted from spleen or lymph node cells, taken before intestinal transplant. The receptors derive from a human donor who received an intestinal transplant.

DNA of the CDR3: TGCGCCAGTGGCACCGGGGGAAGAGAAGATGGCTACACCTTC. It yields the protein CASGTGGREDGYTF. The rearrangement uses TRBV4-1 and TRBJ1-2; a weak D match, TRBD1 (5 bases). The germline V gene encodes CDR1 MGHRA and CDR2 YSYEKL. V was clipped by 9 bases and J by 6 bases, with 20 bases between them. The CDR3 extends over 14 amino acids.

The chain carries TRBV6-6 and TRBJ2-2; 10 bases line up with TRBD2. Per germline, CDR1 MNHNY and CDR2 SVGAGI (reference sequence). CDR3 length: 15 amino acids. V was pared by 6 bases and J by 4 bases, with 5 bases of the junction left unmatched. CDR3 amino acids: CASSPGLASTGELFF. The CDR3 nucleotides read TGTGCCAGCAGCCCGGGACTAGCGAGCACCGGGGAGCTGTTTTTT.

This clone was seen only a few times. The chain has TRBV6-5 and TRBJ2-7; maybe TRBD2 (6 bases). CDR3 length equals 14 residues. Germline V gene data show CDR1 as MNHEY and CDR2 as SVGAGI. The V gene lost 2 bases and the J gene lost 6 bases, with 14 bases spanning the gap. As DNA, the CDR3 is TGTGCCAGCAGTTACGGGACTGACCCTAGCGAGCAGTACTTC. Its protein is CASSYGTDPSEQYF.

The chain recombines TRBV30 with TRBJ1-1; D is uncertain. The V end lost 3 bases, the J end lost 8 bases, and 16 bases lay between the germline ends. This CDR3 is 13 amino acids long. Germline assignment: CDR1 GTSNPN and CDR2 SVGIG (reference sequence). The CDR3 region is CAWRRGLFTEAFF. The CDR3 DNA reads as TGTGCCTGGAGACGAGGGCTTTTTACCGAAGCTTTCTTT.

This clone was counted once. The chain uses TRBV28 and TRBJ2-7, with TRBD2 identical over 8 bases. CDR3 length: 17 amino acids. V shed 5 bases and J 3 bases; nucleotides not matched to a gene: 15. Germline CDR1 reads MDHEN; CDR2 reads SYDVKM. CDR3 sequence (DNA): TGTGCCAGCAGTACCATCGGACTAGCCGAATTCGGCTACGAGCAGTACTTC. It yields the protein CASSTIGLAEFGYEQYF.

The V and J genes are TRBV2 and TRBJ1-3; TRBD1 matches 8 bases. The V gene's germline CDR1 is SNHLY and CDR2 FYNNEI. CDR3 length: 15 amino acids. V trimming: 4 bases; J trimming: 1 base; junction bases outside the gene matches: 3. CDR3 region: CASSARTGSGNTIYF. CDR3 nucleotides: TGTGCCAGCAGTGCACGGACAGGGTCTGGAAACACCATATATTTT.

The chain combines TRBV5-4 with TRBJ1-4; no definite D call. The length of the CDR3 is 14 residues. Germline V lookup: CDR1 SGHNT, CDR2 YYREEE (reference sequence). The V end was cut by 2 bases, the J end by 6 bases, with 11 bases between. The CDR3 DNA is TGTGCCAGCAGCTTAGGCGGGAGAGATGAAAAACTGTTTTTT. It specifies CASSLGGRDEKLFF. Full variable domain (missing parts from reference TRBV5-4 and TRBJ1-4): ETGVTQSPTHLIKTRGQQVTLRCSSQSGHNTVSWYQQALGQGPQFIFQYYREEENGRGNFPPRFSGLQFPNYSSELNVNALELDDSALYLCASSLGGRDEKLFFGSGTQLSVL.

V gene TRBV5-1 combines with J gene TRBJ1-1, with a weak D call TRBD1 (5 bases). Between the trimmed V and J ends, which lost 4 bases and 1 base, there was a span of 11 bases. Germline V gene sequence: CDR1 SGHRS, CDR2 YFSETQ. This CDR3 region has 14 residues. The CDR3 region is CASSIAGWNTEAFF. The CDR3 nucleotides read TGCGCCAGCAGCATCGCAGGGTGGAACACTGAAGCTTTCTTT.

The chain employs TRBV28 and TRBJ1-5; D may be TRBD1 (6 bases). This CDR3 is built from 14 residues. From germline, CDR1 is MDHEN and CDR2 SYDVKM. Between the trimmed V and J ends, which lost 10 bases and 6 bases, there was a span of 19 bases. The CDR3 region is CAIQLVRGGQPQHF. In DNA form, the CDR3 reads TGTGCCATCCAGTTAGTCAGGGGCGGTCAGCCCCAGCATTTT.

This chain's CDR3 is CASSYSDSLTNYGYTF. CDR3 in DNA: TGTGCCAGCAGTTACTCTGACAGCCTTACTAACTATGGCTACACCTTC. The V and J genes are TRBV6-6 and TRBJ1-2, with D tentatively TRBD1 (5 bases). The V gene lost 0 bases and the J gene lost 0 bases, with 11 bases spanning the gap. CDR3 length: 16 residues. The germline V gene has CDR1 MNHNY and CDR2 SVGAGI (reference sequence).

The chain has TRBV5-1 and TRBJ1-6, with TRBD1 matching 9 bases. CDR3 length: 17 residues. CDR1 and CDR2 from the germline V gene are SGHRS and YFSETQ. Unmatched junction bases numbered 12, after V lost 1 base and J lost 10 bases. The CDR3 bases are TGCGCCAGCAGCTTGACAGGGGGCGCGTCAGTCGGGTCACCCCTCCACTTT. It is translated as CASSLTGGASVGSPLHF.

The rearrangement joins TRBV6-6 to TRBJ1-1; TRBD1 might be the D (6 bases). The CDR3 has 15 amino acids. CDR1 and CDR2 from the germline V gene are MNHNY and SVGAGI (reference sequence). V lost 5 bases and J lost 4, with 17 bases in between. The CDR3 reads CASSRGQPPGTEAFF. CDR3 bases: TGTGCCAGCAGTAGAGGACAGCCTCCTGGCACTGAAGCTTTCTTT.

This clone was detected only once. The gene calls are TRBV30 and TRBJ2-6, with 8 bases lining up with TRBD1. Germline CDR1 reads GTSNPN; CDR2 reads SVGIG (reference sequence). The CDR3 spans 12 residues. V trimming: 7 bases; J trimming: 9 bases; junction bases outside the gene matches: 5. The CDR3 spells CASDRDNNVLTF. In DNA form, the CDR3 reads TGTGCCTCGGACAGGGACAACAACGTCCTGACTTTC.

CDR3 DNA: TGTGCCAGCCTACAGGGGATTTGGACTGAAGCTTTCTTT. Encoded protein: CASLQGIWTEAFF. This chain joins TRBV6-1 and TRBJ1-1, with 7 bases matching TRBD1. With V trimmed by 8 bases and J by 5 bases, 8 bases remained unmatched. The germline V gene encodes CDR1 MNHNS and CDR2 SASEGT. The CDR3 is 13 residues long.

V and J are TRBV10-3 and TRBJ1-6, with 8 nucleotides matching TRBD1. The CDR3 runs 16 residues. V dropped 3 bases and J dropped 4; count of bases not matched to a gene: 5. Germline assignment: CDR1 ENHRY and CDR2 SYGVKD. DNA of the CDR3: TGTGCCATCAGTGACCAGGGGGCCCTTTATAATTCACCCCTCCACTTT. Its protein product is CAISDQGALYNSPLHF.

This chain links TRBV7-3 with TRBJ2-1; D remains ambiguous. The V gene's germline CDR1 is SGHTA and CDR2 FQGTGA. V was clipped by 5 bases and J by 2 bases, with 16 bases between them. The CDR3 runs to 16 residues. The CDR3 DNA sequence: TGTGCCAGCAGCCCCGGGTCCTTAAGGCCCTACAATGAGCAGTTCTTC. Protein sequence: CASSPGSLRPYNEQFF.

The chain employs TRBV14 and TRBJ2-5; 8 bases are a match to TRBD1. The V segment lost 4 bases and the J segment 5 bases; nucleotides outside the gene matches: 9. This CDR3 has 15 amino acids. Germline CDR1 reads SGHDN; CDR2 reads FVKESK. CDR3 in amino acids: CASSLGQGGAETQYF. As DNA, the CDR3 is TGTGCCAGCAGCCTAGGACAGGGTGGAGCGGAGACCCAGTACTTC.

The rearrangement joins TRBV6-1 to TRBJ2-3, with 8 positions matching TRBD2. Germline V CDR1 and CDR2: MNHNS, SASEGT. There are 15 residues in the CDR3. V shed 3 bases and J 3 bases; nucleotides not matched to a gene: 5. This CDR3 is CASSDLAGTTDTQYF. CDR3 sequence (DNA): TGTGCCAGCAGTGACTTAGCGGGAACGACAGATACGCAGTATTTT.

The chain carries TRBV19 and TRBJ1-3; TRBD1 is a possible D gene (6 bases). This CDR3 comprises 15 residues. Looked up from germline, CDR1 is LNHDA and CDR2 is SQIVND (reference sequence). Trimming cost V 3 bases and J 4 bases, with 13 bases left between them. CDR3 protein: CASSMNAGAGNTIYF. Written as DNA, the CDR3 is TGTGCCAGTAGTATGAACGCGGGGGCCGGAAACACCATATATTTT.

V is TRBV6-1 and J is TRBJ2-7; no reliable D call. The V gene lost 0 bases and the J gene lost 4 bases, with 13 bases spanning the gap. The CDR3 has 15 residues. CDR1 and CDR2 (germline): MNHNS, SASEGT. The CDR3 region is CASSEARISGYEQYF. Written as DNA, the CDR3 is TGTGCCAGCAGTGAAGCGCGGATATCGGGTTACGAGCAGTACTTC.

The chain joins TRBV9 to TRBJ2-6; 7 nucleotides agree with TRBD2. Losses at the gene ends were 2 bases for V and 2 bases for J; bases not matched to a gene: 4. Germline V gives CDR1 SGDLS, CDR2 YYNGEE. The CDR3 has 16 residues. CDR3 DNA sequence: TGTGCCAGCAGCGTCGGTGCGGGGGCTGGGGCCAACGTCCTGACTTTC. This translates into CASSVGAGAGANVLTF.

This rearrangement joins TRBV5-1 to TRBJ2-5; 7 bases are shared with TRBD1. V shed 2 bases and J 2 bases; nucleotides not matched to a gene: 9. This CDR3 has 16 amino acids. The germline CDR1 and CDR2 sequences are SGHRS and YFSETQ. CDR3 coding DNA: TGCGCCAGCAGCTTCCCCAACAGGGGATCTCAAGAGACCCAGTACTTC. Its protein is CASSFPNRGSQETQYF.

This clone has only a few counts. The CDR3 loop reads CASSRRQGPYEQYF. CDR3 DNA: TGTGCCAGCAGCCGACGACAGGGCCCCTACGAGCAGTACTTC. This chain uses TRBV9 with TRBJ2-7, with 7 bases aligning to TRBD1. The length of the CDR3 is 14 residues. V lost 4 bases, J lost 2 bases, and 6 bases stayed unmatched. The germline V gene encodes CDR1 SGDLS and CDR2 YYNGEE.

The chain recombines TRBV6-6 with TRBJ2-7; weak D call: TRBD1 (5 bases). In germline, CDR1 is MNHNY, CDR2 SVGAGI (reference sequence). The germline V and J ends were trimmed by 6 bases and 6 bases, with 15 bases remaining between them. The CDR3 contains 13 residues. The CDR3 DNA sequence: TGTGCCAGCAGCCCCGGACACTCCGGCGAGCAGTACTTC. Its protein is CASSPGHSGEQYF.

The V call is TRBV6-5, the J call TRBJ2-7; 8 bases agree with TRBD2. Germline CDR1 reads MNHEY; CDR2 reads SVGAGI. J lost 6 bases, V lost 5 bases, and 12 bases had no gene match. This CDR3 has 15 amino acids. The CDR3 nucleotides read TGTGCCAGCAGTCTGAGGGGGGGACTAGGCCGCGAGCAGTACTTC. It translates to CASSLRGGLGREQYF.